The T cell receptor (beta chain) under discussion was sequenced for a study of a mutant IDH1 vaccine in newly diagnosed glioma. At the level of the study: Radiotherapy, temozolomide, or both had been given previously, and both were given to most.

Only in-frame clones appear in the TCRdb table, and some are missing; sequencing was by immunoSEQ multiplex PCR. The table lists roughly 34,000 clones, around 83% of them singletons. Study results and limitations: Under 95% of patients showed vaccine-induced immune responses across multiple MHC alleles.

V lost 4 bases to trimming and J lost 8 bases; unmatched junction nucleotides: 11. In germline, CDR1 is MNHEY, CDR2 SVGAGI. The CDR3 spans 15 residues. The time point here: baseline, week 1 (first vaccination visit). The treatment: pre-vaccination baseline after standard-of-care therapy. Those who donated had recent WHO grade 3 or 4 IDH1-mutant, ATRX-lost astrocytomas. With respect to this clone: Its antigen is as yet unknown.

The specimen was peripheral blood mononuclear cells (PBMCs), collected from a glioma patient treated with radiotherapy, temozolomide or both. The chain is built from TRBV6-5 and TRBJ2-1, with TRBD1 identical over 7 bases. The origin of this receptor is a man aged 50 to 60 with glioma. Some clones in this sample may be carry-over from other donors' samples. CDR3 in amino acids: CASSSQGERTHEQFF. The CDR3 region has the DNA TGTGCCAGCAGTTCCCAGGGGGAGCGAACTCATGAGCAGTTCTTC.